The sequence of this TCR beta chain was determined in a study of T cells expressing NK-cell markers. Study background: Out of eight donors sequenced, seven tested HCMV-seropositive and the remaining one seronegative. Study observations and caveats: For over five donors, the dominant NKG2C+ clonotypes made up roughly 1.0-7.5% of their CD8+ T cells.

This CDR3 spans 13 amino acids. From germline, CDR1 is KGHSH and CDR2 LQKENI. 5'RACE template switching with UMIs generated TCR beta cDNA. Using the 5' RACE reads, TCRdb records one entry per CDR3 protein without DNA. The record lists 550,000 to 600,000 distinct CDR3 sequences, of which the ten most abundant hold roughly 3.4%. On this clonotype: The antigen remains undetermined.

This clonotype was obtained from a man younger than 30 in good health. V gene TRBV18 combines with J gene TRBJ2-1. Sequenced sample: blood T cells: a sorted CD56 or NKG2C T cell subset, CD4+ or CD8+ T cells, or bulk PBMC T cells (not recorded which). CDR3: CASSPKTANEQFF.